A single sample is the source of the 8 T cell receptor beta chains below, sequenced in a study of blood T cell repertoires in COVID-19. The method was immunoSEQ multiplex PCR; TCRdb's version includes in-frame clones alone and lacks a portion of them. The sample holds over 200,000 clones, 75% to 85% seen once. The specimen was peripheral blood. Every receptor here comes from a woman under 40 with COVID-19, enrolled during active disease.

The chain employs TRBV29-1 and TRBJ1-2; a weak D match, TRBD1 (6 bases). Trimming cost V 6 bases and J 4 bases, with 12 bases left between them. Germline V gene data show CDR1 as SQVTM and CDR2 as ANQGSEA. This CDR3 has 12 amino acids. The CDR3 spells CSVGSDSYGYTF. DNA for the CDR3: TGCAGCGTGGGTTCGGACAGCTATGGCTACACCTTC.

The chain couples TRBV5-5 to TRBJ1-1; 7 nucleotides match TRBD1. The germline gives CDR1 SGHKS, CDR2 YYEKEE (reference sequence). With V trimmed by 5 bases and J by 1 base, 5 bases remained unmatched. The CDR3 spans 14 residues. This CDR3 reads CASRLDRANTEAFF. The DNA of the CDR3 is TGTGCCAGCAGACTTGACAGGGCGAACACTGAAGCTTTCTTT. The full variable domain, rest sourced from reference TRBV5-5 and TRBJ1-1, is DAGVTQSPTHLIKTRGQQVTLRCSPISGHKSVSWYQQVLGQGPQFIFQYYEKEERGRGNFPDRFSARQFPNYSSELNVNALLLGDSALYLCASRLDRANTEAFFGQGTRLTVV.

The chain combines TRBV18 with TRBJ1-1, with D hard to call. The CDR3 runs to 12 residues. The V end was cut by 0 bases, the J end by 11 bases, with 10 bases between. Germline values: CDR1 KGHSH, CDR2 LQKENI. CDR3 nucleotide sequence: TGTGCCAGCTCACCACCCTCGGGTGACGCTTTCTTT. Translation: CASSPPSGDAFF.

This sequence joins TRBV5-1 and TRBJ2-7; weak D call: TRBD2 (6 bases). There are 15 residues in the CDR3. V was cut by 7 bases and J by 0 bases, with 17 bases left in between. Germline V gives CDR1 SGHRS, CDR2 YFSETQ. The CDR3 sequence: CASAIGADYSYEQYF. In nucleotides, the CDR3 is TGCGCCAGCGCTATAGGGGCGGACTACTCCTACGAGCAGTACTTC.

The chain links TRBV7-2 to TRBJ2-5; TRBD2 matches at 9 bases. The CDR3 length is 15 residues. The trim removed 3 bases at V and 1 base at J, leaving 3 bases unmatched. Germline V lookup: CDR1 SGHTA, CDR2 FQGNSA. CDR3 bases: TGTGCCAGCAGCTTGAATAGCGGGGGCCAAGAGACCCAGTACTTC. It encodes CASSLNSGGQETQYF. Variable domain in full (rest from reference TRBV7-2 and TRBJ2-5): GAGVSQSPSNKVTEKGKDVELRCDPISGHTALYWYRQSLGQGLEFLIYFQGNSAPDKSGLPSDRFSAERTGGSVSTLTIQRTQQEDSAVYLCASSLNSGGQETQYFGPGTRLLVL.

V is TRBV5-4 and J is TRBJ2-7; TRBD1 is a possible D gene (6 bases). Trimming stripped 4 bases from V and 3 bases from J, with 11 bases between. This CDR3 has 13 residues. Germline assignment: CDR1 SGHNT and CDR2 YYREEE (reference sequence). Here the CDR3 DNA reads TGTGCCAGCAGCCCAGGGGACGGCTACGAGCAGTACTTC. The encoded protein is CASSPGDGYEQYF. Full variable domain (missing parts from reference TRBV5-4 and TRBJ2-7): ETGVTQSPTHLIKTRGQQVTLRCSSQSGHNTVSWYQQALGQGPQFIFQYYREEENGRGNFPPRFSGLQFPNYSSELNVNALELDDSALYLCASSPGDGYEQYFGPGTRLTVT.

The V and J genes are TRBV6-5 and TRBJ1-5, with TRBD1 matching over 8 bases. This CDR3 has 15 residues. Looked up from germline, CDR1 is MNHEY and CDR2 is SVGAGI. V was clipped by 5 bases and J by 4 bases; unmatched bases: 7. The DNA of the CDR3 is TGTGCCAGCAGTCCCGTGACAGGGGAAAATCAGCCCCAGCATTTT. Encoded protein: CASSPVTGENQPQHF.

The rearrangement links TRBV5-6 to TRBJ2-7; 7 bases are a match to TRBD1. The CDR3 consists of 14 residues. Trimming cost V 4 bases and J 2 bases; bases outside gene matches: 6. The germline V gene encodes CDR1 SGHDT and CDR2 YYEEEE. CDR3 DNA: TGTGCCAGCAGCATTGGGGGACAGACCTACGAGCAGTACTTC. It codes for CASSIGGQTYEQYF. Based on the CDR3 plus reference TRBV5-6 and TRBJ2-7, the full variable domain is DAGVTQSPTHLIKTRGQQVTLRCSPKSGHDTVSWYQQALGQGPQFIFQYYEEEERQRGNFPDRFSGHQFPNYSSELNVNALLLGDSALYLCASSIGGQTYEQYFGPGTRLTVT.